The rows below give T cell receptor beta chains drawn from one sample of a study of CD8+CD57+ T cells in acquired aplastic anemia. TCRdb passed the reads through MiXCR, listing each CDR3 protein once. The sample holds 210,000 or so distinct CDR3 sequences; roughly 45% are singletons and the top ten take 20%. Source material: sorted CD4+, CD8+, or CD8+CD57+ T cells (not recorded which) from PBMCs. Every receptor here comes from a human donor with aplastic anemia. CDR3s include the opening cysteine and the closing phenylalanine or tryptophan.

TRBV3-1	TRBJ1-1	CASSQGGGAEAFF
TRBV5-6	TRBJ2-1	CASSFKSSGPNEQFF
TRBV19	TRBJ1-3	CASTEGESGNTIYF
TRBV7-6	TRBJ1-5	CASSSGRGQYSNQPQHF
TRBV19	TRBJ1-5	CASSISRRQLYSNQPQHF
TRBV2	TRBJ2-7	CASTLGQRVYEQYF
TRBV19	TRBJ2-5	CASSPTSGGLQETQYF
TRBV25-1	TRBJ1-2	CASSVYRNYGYTF
TRBV5-1	TRBJ2-1	CASSTGTSGPEQFF
TRBV19	TRBJ1-2	CASSIQGRGYTF
TRBV5-1	TRBJ1-1	CASSLGGGVAEAFF
TRBV9	TRBJ2-3	CASSASTRGGRADTQYF
TRBV2	TRBJ2-7	CASRRGHSSYEQYF
TRBV7-9	TRBJ1-1	CASSLGPPEGMNTEAFF
TRBV6-1	TRBJ1-5	CASRGQGETPQHF
TRBV29-1	TRBJ2-3	CSGERGRTDTQYF
TRBV6-1	TRBJ2-7	CASRLNKYEQYF
TRBV28	TRBJ1-4	CASSPARGKPDEKLFF
TRBV7-8	TRBJ1-5	CASSLVGEQPQHF
TRBV25-1	TRBJ2-1	CASSDRGQGYTEQFF
TRBV19	TRBJ2-3	CASSYTFTDTQYF
TRBV15	TRBJ1-5	CATRPPGLDNQPQHF
TRBV5-8	TRBJ1-4	CASSRQRIYEKLFF
TRBV5-1	TRBJ2-5	CASSYGEQETQYF
TRBV10-3	TRBJ1-5	CAISEAREKRSLYQPQHF
TRBV20-1	TRBJ2-1	CSARDLSLNEQFF
TRBV7-6	TRBJ2-5	CASSLGGGNQETQYF
TRBV10-3	TRBJ1-3	CASAFGLGDTIYF
TRBV9	TRBJ1-1	CASSVSTGDTEAFF
TRBV6-1	TRBJ1-4	CASSEIWEINEKLFF
TRBV2	TRBJ1-2	CASSAGEVGYTF
TRBV27	TRBJ2-6	CASRTLTRGRGGEANVLTF
TRBV20-1	TRBJ1-1	CSVRGALNTEAFF
TRBV7-9	TRBJ1-6	CASSYTGRHSPLHF
TRBV7-3	TRBJ1-4	CASHRVTTNEKLFF
TRBV20-1	TRBJ2-3	CSAMTGFSYNEQYF
TRBV18	TRBJ1-2	CASLPNQGTYGYTF
TRBV19	TRBJ2-2	CASSPLGGRAGELFF
TRBV7-9	TRBJ2-1	CASSSFYRGIVDEQFF
TRBV28	TRBJ2-7	CASRASASYEQYF
TRBV5-5	TRBJ2-7	CASINLAGANEQYF
TRBV29-1	TRBJ1-1	CSASSLVGSHTEAFF
TRBV6-5	TRBJ2-2	CASSYSRQNTGELFF
TRBV7-3	TRBJ2-3	CASSLRRLAGGSLSTDTQYF
TRBV19	TRBJ1-4	CASSNRVTTNEKLFF
TRBV27	TRBJ1-3	CASSLEIPGGSGNTIYF
TRBV19	TRBJ1-4	CASSMGTGYPNEKLFF